A single sample is the source of the 15 T cell receptor beta chains below, sequenced in a study of post-analysis software for immune sequencing data. Findings and caveats of the study: About 5 TRBV segments, including TRBV5-6, TRBV5-1 and TRBV20-1, were more frequent in patients than controls.

Prepared TCR beta cDNA libraries contained unique molecular identifiers. TCRdb re-called the PCR reads through MiXCR, storing one row per CDR3 protein. The sample has hundreds of thousands of distinct CDR3 sequences, roughly 27% seen once; the top ten hold around 0.56%. The antigens of these receptors remain unknown. The sequenced material came from blood. These receptors originate from a girl aged 5-17 years with multiple sclerosis.

In its sample, this clonotype was seen many times. The V gene is TRBV27, the J gene TRBJ2-1; D uncertain. CDR3 length: 13 residues. Deletions cut 0 bases from V and 5 bases from J, with 5 bases between. From germline, CDR1 is MNHEY and CDR2 SMNVEV (reference sequence). CDR3 sequence: CASSLSMNNEQFF. CDR3 bases: TGTGCCAGCAGTTTATCGATGAACAATGAGCAGTTCTTC.

V and J are TRBV6-5 and TRBJ2-1; D gene uncertain. The germline V gene encodes CDR1 MNHEY and CDR2 SVGAGI. Trimming pared 5 bases from V and 6 bases from J, leaving 11 bases between. This CDR3 region has 13 residues. The CDR3 reads CASSSSGPNEQFF. CDR3 bases: TGTGCCAGCAGTAGTTCGGGTCCCAATGAGCAGTTCTTC.

The table lists this clonotype with a count of one. V is TRBV7-8 and J is TRBJ2-1; TRBD1 agrees at 8 bases. J lost 3 bases, V lost 3 bases, and 13 bases had no gene match. This CDR3 contains 18 residues. Germline CDR1 SGHVS, CDR2 FQNEAQ. The CDR3 spells CASSLGGTGGPIYNEQFF. The CDR3 DNA sequence: TGTGCCAGCAGCTTGGGGGGAACAGGGGGGCCAATCTACAATGAGCAGTTCTTC.

This chain joins TRBV28 and TRBJ2-1; D uncertain. The CDR3 totals 12 residues. V was shortened by 5 bases and J by 6 bases, with 8 bases between the two germline ends. CDR1 is MDHEN, CDR2 SYDVKM, per germline. In DNA, the CDR3 is TGTGCCAGCAGTCGGACGGTCAATGAGCAGTTCTTC. It codes for CASSRTVNEQFF.

The chain couples TRBV3-1 to TRBJ1-5; 11 nucleotides line up with TRBD1. Germline loops: CDR1 LGHDT, CDR2 YNNKEL (reference sequence). CDR3 length: 19 residues. V lost 1 base to trimming and J lost 0 bases; unmatched junction nucleotides: 8. The CDR3 bases are TGTGCCAGCAGCCAAGCCCGGACAGGGGGCCGATATAGCAATCAGCCCCAGCATTTT. Its translation: CASSQARTGGRYSNQPQHF. The whole variable domain, remainder taken from reference TRBV3-1 and TRBJ1-5, is DTAVSQTPKYLVTQMGNDKSIKCEQNLGHDTMYWYKQDSKKFLKIMFSYNNKELIINETVPNRFSPKSPDKAHLNLHINSLELGDSAVYFCASSQARTGGRYSNQPQHFGDGTRLSIL.

This clonotype was counted between two and nine times. V is TRBV28 and J is TRBJ2-5; 9 bases match TRBD2. This CDR3 region has 17 residues. V lost 6 bases and J lost 5; bases outside the gene matches: 16. Germline V lookup: CDR1 MDHEN, CDR2 SYDVKM. The CDR3 protein is CASSKSRASGDRETQYF. DNA of the CDR3: TGTGCCAGCAGCAAAAGCAGGGCTAGCGGGGATCGGGAGACCCAGTACTTC.

The genes are TRBV27 and TRBJ2-1; D is possibly TRBD1 or TRBD2 (5 bases each). Germline V gene lookup returns CDR1 MNHEY and CDR2 SMNVEV (reference sequence). The length of the CDR3 is 12 residues. CDR3 nucleotide sequence: TGTGCAAGCGTGGGGGTAGGCAATGAGCAGTTCTTC. Protein: CASVGVGNEQFF.

The V call is TRBV29-1, the J call TRBJ2-4; TRBD1 matches at 9 bases. Per the germline V gene, CDR1 is SQVTM and CDR2 is ANQGSEA. The CDR3 contains 14 residues. With V trimmed by 6 bases and J by 4 bases, 7 bases remained unmatched. This CDR3 is CSVGTGRTKNIQYF. The CDR3, as DNA: TGCAGCGTGGGGACAGGGAGGACAAAAAACATTCAGTACTTC.

The rearrangement joins TRBV4-3 to TRBJ2-3; 12 bases map to TRBD2. V lost 0 bases, J lost 2 bases, and 3 bases stayed unmatched. Germline CDR1 and CDR2: LGHNA and YSLEER. The CDR3 spans 17 residues. CDR3 region: CASSQDWTSGTTDTQYF. DNA for the CDR3: TGCGCCAGCAGCCAAGATTGGACTAGCGGGACCACAGATACGCAGTATTTT.

The chain has TRBV29-1 and TRBJ2-1; possible D gene TRBD2, 5 bases. Trimming cost V 7 bases and J 2 bases, with 12 bases left between them. The CDR3 is made up of 13 amino acids. CDR1 and CDR2 (germline): SQVTM, ANQGSEA. CDR3 sequence reads: CSGSNGTYNEQFF. The CDR3 DNA follows: TGCAGCGGTAGTAACGGGACCTACAATGAGCAGTTCTTC.

The chain has TRBV7-8 and TRBJ2-1, with TRBD2 identical over 7 bases. The J segment lost 5 bases and the V segment lost 3 bases, leaving 16 bases of the junction unmatched. In germline, CDR1 is SGHVS, CDR2 FQNEAQ. The CDR3 extends over 18 amino acids. The DNA for the CDR3 is TGTGCCAGCAGCTTGACGGCCTTATCAAGGCGGGAGCACAATGAGCAGTTCTTC. Amino acids: CASSLTALSRREHNEQFF. Supplemented by reference TRBV7-8 and TRBJ2-1, the full variable domain reads GAGVSQSPRYKVAKRGQDVALRCDPISGHVSLFWYQQALGQGPEFLTYFQNEAQLDKSGLPSDRFFAERPEGSVSTLKIQRTQQEDSAVYLCASSLTALSRREHNEQFFGPGTRLTVL.

In its sample, this clonotype was seen a few times. The chain couples TRBV10-3 to TRBJ2-5; D not certain. CDR3 size: 11 residues. V was pared by 3 bases and J by 13 bases, with 12 bases between. The V gene's germline CDR1 is ENHRY and CDR2 SYGVKD. CDR3: CAISDLEWRYF. The CDR3 region has the DNA TGTGCCATCAGTGATCTAGAGTGGCGGTACTTC.

This chain connects TRBV6-2 or TRBV6-3 to TRBJ1-1, with D uncertain. The ends were cut back, 3 bases at V and 0 bases at J, with 5 bases in the middle. The germline gives CDR1 MNHEY, CDR2 SVGEGT. The CDR3 is made up of 13 amino acids. CDR3 protein: CASSYPLNTEAFF. In DNA, the CDR3 is TGTGCCAGCAGTTATCCGTTGAACACTGAAGCTTTCTTT.

This clonotype was found many times. This rearrangement joins TRBV6-1 to TRBJ2-3, with no clear D. The CDR3 runs 10 residues. Looked up from germline, CDR1 is MNHNS and CDR2 is SASEGT. Trimming stripped 8 bases from V and 5 bases from J, with 5 bases between. The CDR3 spells CASARDTQYF. CDR3 DNA sequence: TGTGCCAGCGCTAGAGATACGCAGTATTTT.

As regards this clonotype: It may be a read error: a sequence one base away is much more abundant. The chain uses TRBV6-5 and TRBJ1-5, with D perhaps matching TRBD1 (6 bases). CDR1 is MNHEY, CDR2 SVGAGI, per germline. Trimming pared 6 bases from V and 3 bases from J, leaving 9 bases between. The length of the CDR3 is 13 residues. CDR3 coding DNA: TGTGCCAGCAGCTACAGGGACAATCAGCCCCAGCATTTT. Translation: CASSYRDNQPQHF.